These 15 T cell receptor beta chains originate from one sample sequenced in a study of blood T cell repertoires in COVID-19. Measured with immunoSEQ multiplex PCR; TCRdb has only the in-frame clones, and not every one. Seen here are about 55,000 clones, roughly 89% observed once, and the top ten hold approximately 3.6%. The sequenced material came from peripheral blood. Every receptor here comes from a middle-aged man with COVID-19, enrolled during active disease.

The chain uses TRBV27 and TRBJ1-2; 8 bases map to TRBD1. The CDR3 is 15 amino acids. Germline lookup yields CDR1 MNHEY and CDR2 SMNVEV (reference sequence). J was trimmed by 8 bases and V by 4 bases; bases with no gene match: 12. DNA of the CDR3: TGTGCCAGCAGTTCGTATCCGGGACAGGTGGGGGGCTACACCTTC. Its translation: CASSSYPGQVGGYTF.

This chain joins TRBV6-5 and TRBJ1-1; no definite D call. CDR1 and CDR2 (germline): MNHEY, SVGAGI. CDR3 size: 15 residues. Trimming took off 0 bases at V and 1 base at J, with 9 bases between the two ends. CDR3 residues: CASSYSKGRNTEAFF. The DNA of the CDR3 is TGTGCCAGCAGTTACTCGAAAGGGAGGAACACTGAAGCTTTCTTT.

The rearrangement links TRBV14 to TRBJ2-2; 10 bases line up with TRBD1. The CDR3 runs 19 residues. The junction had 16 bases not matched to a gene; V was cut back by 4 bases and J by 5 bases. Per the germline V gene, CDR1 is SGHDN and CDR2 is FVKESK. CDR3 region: CASSRVTGGISRKTGELFF. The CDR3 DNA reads TGTGCCAGCAGCCGCGTGACAGGGGGCATTAGTCGGAAAACCGGGGAGCTGTTTTTT. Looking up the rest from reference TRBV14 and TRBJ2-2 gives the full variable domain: EAGVTQFPSHSVIEKGQTVTLRCDPISGHDNLYWYRRVMGKEIKFLLHFVKESKQDESGMPNNRFLAERTGGTYSTLKVQPAELEDSGVYFCASSRVTGGISRKTGELFFGEGSRLTVL.

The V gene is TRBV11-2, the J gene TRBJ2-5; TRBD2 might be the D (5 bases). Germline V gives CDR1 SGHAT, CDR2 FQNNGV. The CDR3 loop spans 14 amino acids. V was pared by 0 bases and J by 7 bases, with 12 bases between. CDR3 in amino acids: CASSLDEGIGTQYF. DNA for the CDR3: TGTGCCAGCAGCTTAGATGAGGGTATCGGGACCCAGTACTTC.

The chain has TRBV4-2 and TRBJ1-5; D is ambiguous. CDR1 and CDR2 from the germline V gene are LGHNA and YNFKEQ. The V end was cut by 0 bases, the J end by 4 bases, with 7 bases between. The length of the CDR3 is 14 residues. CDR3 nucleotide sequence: TGTGCCAGCAGCCAAGAACGGGAAAATCAGCCCCAGCATTTT. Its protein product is CASSQERENQPQHF.

The CDR3 is CASSLGGGQGAGQPQHF. CDR3 DNA: TGTGCCAGCAGCTTAGGGGGTGGACAGGGGGCAGGGCAGCCCCAGCATTTT. The V and J genes are TRBV7-2 and TRBJ1-5; 11 nucleotides agree with TRBD1. V lost 1 base, J lost 7 bases, and 9 bases stayed unmatched. The V gene's germline CDR1 is SGHTA and CDR2 FQGNSA. The CDR3 is made up of 17 amino acids.

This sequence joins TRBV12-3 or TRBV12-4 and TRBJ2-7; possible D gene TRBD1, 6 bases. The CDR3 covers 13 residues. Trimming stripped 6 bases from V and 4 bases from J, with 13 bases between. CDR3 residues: CASSLGQPYEQYF. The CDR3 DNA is TGTGCCAGCAGCCTGGGACAACCTTACGAGCAGTACTTC.

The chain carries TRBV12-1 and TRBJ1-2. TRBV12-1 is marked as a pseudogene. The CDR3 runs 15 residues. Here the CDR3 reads CASSIKQGGNYGYTF. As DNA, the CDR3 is TGTGCCAGCAGCATAAAGCAAGGCGGCAACTATGGCTACACCTTC.

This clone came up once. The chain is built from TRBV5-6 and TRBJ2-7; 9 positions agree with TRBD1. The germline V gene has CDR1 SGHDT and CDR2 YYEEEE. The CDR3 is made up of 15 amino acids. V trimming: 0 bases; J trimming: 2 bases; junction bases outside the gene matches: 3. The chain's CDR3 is CASSLADRGAYEQYF. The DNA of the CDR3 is TGTGCCAGCAGCTTGGCCGACAGGGGGGCCTACGAGCAGTACTTC.

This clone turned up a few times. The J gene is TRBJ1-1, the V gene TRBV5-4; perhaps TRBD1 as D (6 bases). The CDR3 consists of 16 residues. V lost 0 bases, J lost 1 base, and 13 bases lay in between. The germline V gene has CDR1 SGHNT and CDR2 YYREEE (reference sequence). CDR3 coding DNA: TGTGCCAGCAGCTTGGGGGGGGGCAGGTCGAACACTGAAGCTTTCTTT. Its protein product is CASSLGGGRSNTEAFF.

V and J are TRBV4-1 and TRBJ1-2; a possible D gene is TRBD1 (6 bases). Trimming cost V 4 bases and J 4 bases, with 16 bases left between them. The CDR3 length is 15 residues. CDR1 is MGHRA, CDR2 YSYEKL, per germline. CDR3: CASSPRQDLGYGYTF. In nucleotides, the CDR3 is TGCGCCAGCAGCCCCAGACAGGATTTGGGCTATGGCTACACCTTC.

CDR3 bases: TGTGCCACCAGCAGTAGGGGAGGAAAAGGGAATAACTATGGCTACACCTTC. It yields the protein CATSSRGGKGNNYGYTF. This sequence joins TRBV15 and TRBJ1-2, with a tentative D call TRBD1 (5 bases). The CDR3 contains 17 residues. V was clipped by 3 bases and J by 1 base, with 18 bases between them. Germline V lookup: CDR1 LNHNV, CDR2 YYDKDF (reference sequence).

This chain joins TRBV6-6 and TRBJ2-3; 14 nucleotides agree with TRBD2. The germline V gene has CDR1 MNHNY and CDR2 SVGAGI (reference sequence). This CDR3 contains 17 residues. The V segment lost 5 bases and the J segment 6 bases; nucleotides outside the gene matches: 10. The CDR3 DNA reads TGTGCCAGCAGTCCCTCCGGACTAGCGGGGGGCCCGGATACGCAGTATTTT. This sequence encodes CASSPSGLAGGPDTQYF.

CDR3 sequence (DNA): TGTGCCACCAGCAGAGATCGGGGTCTCTCTGGAAACACCATATATTTT. It yields the protein CATSRDRGLSGNTIYF. The chain employs TRBV15 and TRBJ1-3, with no clear D. This CDR3 region has 16 residues. Germline V gene sequence: CDR1 LNHNV, CDR2 YYDKDF (reference sequence). V was clipped by 0 bases and J by 0 bases, with 9 bases between them.

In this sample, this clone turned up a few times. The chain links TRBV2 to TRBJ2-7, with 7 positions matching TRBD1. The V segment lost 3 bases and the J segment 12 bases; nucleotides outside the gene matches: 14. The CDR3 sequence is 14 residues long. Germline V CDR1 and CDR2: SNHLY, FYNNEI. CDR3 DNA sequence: TGTGCCAGCAGTGAGCTAGGACCGACAGGGCCCACGTACTTC. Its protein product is CASSELGPTGPTYF. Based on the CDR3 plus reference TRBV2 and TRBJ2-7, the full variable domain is EPEVTQTPSHQVTQMGQEVILRCVPISNHLYFYWYRQILGQKVEFLVSFYNNEISEKSEIFDDQFSVERPDGSNFTLKIRSTKLEDSAMYFCASSELGPTGPTYFGPGTRLTVT.